The entry that follows covers one T cell receptor beta chain sequence. These data are taken from a study of molecular identifiers for immune sequencing clone quantification. TCRdb reanalysed the PCR reads using MiXCR and keeps one entry per CDR3 protein. The sample yields fewer than 25,000 distinct CDR3 sequences, 20% to 25% seen once. CDR3 length equals 16 residues. Sequencing used naive CD8+ T cells from blood, with Jurkat cell RNA spiked in. Subset described: FACS-sorted CD8+CD4-CCR7+CD45RA+ naive T cells. The origin of this receptor is a human donor in good health. Some libraries in this study had Jurkat cell RNA spiked in. V gene TRBV21-1 combines with J gene TRBJ2-1; the DNA was not used to check the table's D call, TRBD1. TRBV21-1 is marked as a pseudogene. The CDR3 bases are TGTGCCAGCAGCAAAGGACAGGGTATCGTCTACAATGAGCAGTTCTTC. Its protein is CASSKGQGIVYNEQFF.